The sequence of this T cell receptor beta chain was determined in a study of read filtering for tumor transcriptome and immune sequencing. Study-level background: Revised staging placed eight or nine patients in R-ISS I, about 16 in II, 7 in III.

Germline V gene data show CDR1 as SQVTM and CDR2 as ANQGSEA. CDR3 length equals 14 residues. The J segment lost 6 bases and the V segment lost 7 bases, leaving 9 bases of the junction unmatched. The library was built from roughly 400 ng RNA with molecular barcoded adaptors for alpha/delta and beta/gamma chains. TCRdb fed the reads into MiXCR, producing one record per CDR3 protein. The profile shows approximately 38,000 distinct CDR3 sequences, around 15% of them singletons. The table lists this clonotype with many counts. The sequenced sample consisted of a population of CD138-negative cells sorted from bone marrow. The V and J genes are TRBV29-1 and TRBJ2-1, with 10 bases lining up with TRBD2. The receptor's source is a donor at least 40 years old with multiple myeloma. For the CDR3, the DNA is TGCAGCGCCGCTCTAGCGGGAGTTCGCAATGAGCAGTTCTTC. Its protein is CSAALAGVRNEQFF.